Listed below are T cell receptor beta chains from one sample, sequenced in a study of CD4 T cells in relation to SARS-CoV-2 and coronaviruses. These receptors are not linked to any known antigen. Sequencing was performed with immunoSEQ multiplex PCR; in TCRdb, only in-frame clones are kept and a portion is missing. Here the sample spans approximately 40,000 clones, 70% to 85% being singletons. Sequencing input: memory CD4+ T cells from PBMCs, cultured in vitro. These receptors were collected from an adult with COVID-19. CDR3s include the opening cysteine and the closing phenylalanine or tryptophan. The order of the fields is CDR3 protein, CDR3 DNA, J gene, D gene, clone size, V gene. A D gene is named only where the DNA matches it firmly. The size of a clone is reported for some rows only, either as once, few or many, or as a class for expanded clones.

CDR3 protein: CASSSPDREKLFF
CDR3 DNA: TGTGCCAGCAGCTCCCCGGACAGGGAAAAACTGTTTTTT
J gene: TRBJ1-4
D gene: TRBD1
clone size: .
V gene: TRBV5-6

CDR3 protein: CASSLAPRSGNTIYF
CDR3 DNA: TGTGCCAGCAGCTTAGCGCCTCGATCTGGAAACACCATATATTTT
J gene: TRBJ1-3
D gene: .
clone size: .
V gene: TRBV7-2

CDR3 protein: CASSQNRGTGGGYTF
CDR3 DNA: TGTGCCAGCAGCCAAAATCGGGGGACAGGGGGAGGCTACACCTTC
J gene: TRBJ1-2
D gene: TRBD1
clone size: few
V gene: TRBV3-1/TRBV3-2

CDR3 protein: CASSLGRQTYYGYTF
CDR3 DNA: TGTGCCAGCAGCTTAGGGCGCCAGACTTACTATGGCTACACCTTC
J gene: TRBJ1-2
D gene: .
clone size: .
V gene: TRBV11-2

CDR3 protein: CASSLPQTSGSDPPDTQYF
CDR3 DNA: TGCGCCAGCAGCTTGCCACAGACTAGCGGGAGTGATCCGCCAGATACGCAGTATTTT
J gene: TRBJ2-3
D gene: TRBD2
clone size: .
V gene: TRBV5-1

CDR3 protein: CASSPLSPNGGKGYGYTF
CDR3 DNA: TGTGCCAGCTCACCCTTATCCCCAAACGGGGGGAAGGGCTATGGCTACACCTTC
J gene: TRBJ1-2
D gene: .
clone size: .
V gene: TRBV18

CDR3 protein: CASISARGYEQYF
CDR3 DNA: TGTGCCAGCATATCGGCGAGAGGGTACGAGCAGTACTTC
J gene: TRBJ2-7
D gene: .
clone size: .
V gene: TRBV28

CDR3 protein: CASSRSGGGRKNYEQYF
CDR3 DNA: TGTGCCAGTAGTCGGTCAGGGGGCGGTCGGAAAAACTACGAGCAGTACTTC
J gene: TRBJ2-7
D gene: TRBD1
clone size: .
V gene: TRBV19

CDR3 protein: CSAGVNYGYTF
CDR3 DNA: TGCAGTGCTGGGGTAAACTATGGCTACACCTTC
J gene: TRBJ1-2
D gene: .
clone size: .
V gene: TRBV20-1

CDR3 protein: CASSGDRADGELFF
CDR3 DNA: TGTGCCAGCTCAGGGGACCGCGCGGACGGGGAGCTGTTTTTT
J gene: TRBJ2-2
D gene: .
clone size: few
V gene: TRBV2

CDR3 protein: CASRLSGSSYNEQFF
CDR3 DNA: TGCGCCAGCAGACTTAGCGGAAGCTCCTACAATGAGCAGTTCTTC
J gene: TRBJ2-1
D gene: .
clone size: .
V gene: TRBV5-1

CDR3 protein: CASSLGGGKSSYNEQFF
CDR3 DNA: TGTGCCAGCAGCTTAGGAGGTGGCAAGAGCTCCTACAATGAGCAGTTCTTC
J gene: TRBJ2-1
D gene: .
clone size: .
V gene: TRBV7-6

CDR3 protein: CASSGTLAENTDTQYF
CDR3 DNA: TGCGCCAGCAGCGGGACCCTAGCTGAAAACACAGATACGCAGTATTTT
J gene: TRBJ2-3
D gene: .
clone size: once
V gene: TRBV5-1

CDR3 protein: CASSQGQGYTEAFF
CDR3 DNA: TGTGCCAGCAGCCAAGGCCAGGGGTACACTGAAGCTTTCTTT
J gene: TRBJ1-1
D gene: .
clone size: .
V gene: TRBV14

CDR3 protein: CASRGLASSETQYF
CDR3 DNA: TGTGCCAGTAGGGGTTTAGCGTCCTCAGAGACCCAGTACTTC
J gene: TRBJ2-5
D gene: .
clone size: .
V gene: TRBV19

CDR3 protein: CANSQGARDYGYTF
CDR3 DNA: TGTGCCAACTCACAGGGGGCTAGGGACTATGGCTACACCTTC
J gene: TRBJ1-2
D gene: TRBD1
clone size: few
V gene: TRBV6-6

CDR3 protein: CASSSSVTYEQYF
CDR3 DNA: TGTGCCAGTAGTTCTAGCGTGACCTACGAGCAGTACTTC
J gene: TRBJ2-7
D gene: .
clone size: .
V gene: TRBV19

CDR3 protein: CAWSPSLKQFF
CDR3 DNA: TGTGCCTGGAGTCCTTCCTTGAAGCAGTTCTTC
J gene: TRBJ2-1
D gene: .
clone size: .
V gene: TRBV30